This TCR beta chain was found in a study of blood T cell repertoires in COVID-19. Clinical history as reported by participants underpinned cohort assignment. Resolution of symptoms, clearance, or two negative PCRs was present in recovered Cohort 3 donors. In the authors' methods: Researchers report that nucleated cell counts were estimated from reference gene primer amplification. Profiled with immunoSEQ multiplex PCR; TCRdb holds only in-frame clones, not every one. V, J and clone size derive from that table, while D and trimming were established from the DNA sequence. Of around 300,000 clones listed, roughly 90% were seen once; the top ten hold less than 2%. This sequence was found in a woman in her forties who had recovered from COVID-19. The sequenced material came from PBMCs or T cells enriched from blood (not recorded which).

CDR3 loop: CASSITFGQRVYSNQPQHF. In nucleotides, the CDR3 is TGTGCCAGTAGTATAACTTTTGGGCAGAGGGTATATAGCAATCAGCCCCAGCATTTT. J is TRBJ1-5 and V is TRBV19, with unresolved D. Germline V gene sequence: CDR1 LNHDA, CDR2 SQIVND (reference sequence). There are 19 residues in the CDR3. With 2 bases removed from V and 0 bases from J, the gap between germline ends came to 20 bases.